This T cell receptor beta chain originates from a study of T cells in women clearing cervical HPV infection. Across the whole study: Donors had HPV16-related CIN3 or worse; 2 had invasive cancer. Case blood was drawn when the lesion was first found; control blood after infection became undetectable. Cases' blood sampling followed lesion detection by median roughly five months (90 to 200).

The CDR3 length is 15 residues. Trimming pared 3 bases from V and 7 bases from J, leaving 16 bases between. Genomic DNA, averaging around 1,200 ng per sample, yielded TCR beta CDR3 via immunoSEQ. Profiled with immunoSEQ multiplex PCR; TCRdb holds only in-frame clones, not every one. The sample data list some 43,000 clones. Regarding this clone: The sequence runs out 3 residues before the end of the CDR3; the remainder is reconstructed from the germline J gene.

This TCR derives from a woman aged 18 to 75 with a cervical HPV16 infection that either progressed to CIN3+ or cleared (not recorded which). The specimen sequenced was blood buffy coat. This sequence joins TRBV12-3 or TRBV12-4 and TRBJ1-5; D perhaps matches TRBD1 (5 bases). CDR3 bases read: TGTGCCAGCAGTTTGCGGGATGCGCGGGGCCAGCCC. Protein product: CASSLRDARGQP. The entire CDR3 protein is CASSLRDARGQPQHF.